One and the same sample provided the 15 T cell receptor beta chains below, sequenced in a study of T-cell memory formation after mild COVID-19 (TCRdb year 2021). The library was produced with 5' RACE. The listed sequencing device is Illumina NovaSeq 6000. TCRdb ran its own pipeline on the public reads, namely fastp trimming at Q25 and MiXCR clone calling, and kept in-frame beta chains. Every entry covers one CDR3 protein and lists the most common genes and DNA from its rows. The sample data list just over 150,000 distinct CDR3 sequences, and 25% to 40% of these were observed just once. Of the sample, more than 10% is held by the ten largest clones. Sequenced input: PBMCs or a T cell subset sorted from them (not recorded which). All receptors come from an adult woman who had mild COVID-19 (a few samples of this study predate the infection). The sample titles of this study are shuffled in the database, so cell type and time point are left out; the donor was told from shared clones.

V and J are TRBV24-1 and TRBJ1-1; possible D gene TRBD1, 5 bases. Trimming cost V 9 bases and J 6 bases, with 16 bases left between them. Germline V gives CDR1 KGHDR, CDR2 SFDVKD. This CDR3 spans 13 amino acids. CDR3 DNA: TGTGCCACCGAGGCAGGGCCCTCGGCTGAAGCTTTCTTT. As protein: CATEAGPSAEAFF.

J is TRBJ1-2 and V is TRBV27; a possible D gene is TRBD1 (6 bases). V was trimmed by 2 bases and J by 8 bases, leaving 12 bases between them. This CDR3 is built from 13 residues. Germline CDR1 reads MNHEY; CDR2 reads SMNVEV (reference sequence). The CDR3 nucleotides read TGTGCCAGCAGTTTACTAACAGGGAGAGGCTACACCTTC. Its translation: CASSLLTGRGYTF.

This clonotype was observed a few times. The J gene is TRBJ2-1, the V gene TRBV6-2 or TRBV6-3, with TRBD2 identical over 7 bases. CDR1 MNHEY and CDR2 SVGEGT come from the germline V gene. The CDR3 is made up of 16 amino acids. V lost 8 bases to trimming and J lost 6 bases; unmatched junction nucleotides: 16. The CDR3: CASGTTKVGLPNEQFF. The DNA for the CDR3 is TGTGCCAGCGGGACTACCAAAGTCGGTCTCCCCAATGAGCAGTTCTTC.

The chain links TRBV19 to TRBJ1-2; 12 positions agree with TRBD1. Germline V lookup: CDR1 LNHDA, CDR2 SQIVND (reference sequence). This CDR3 region has 14 residues. V was clipped by 10 bases and J by 8 bases; unmatched bases: 11. CDR3 amino acids: CATSGQGARGGYTF. CDR3 sequence (DNA): TGTGCCACCTCGGGACAGGGGGCCCGAGGCGGCTACACCTTC.

This chain joins TRBV20-1 and TRBJ2-3; 7 nucleotides match TRBD2. V lost 0 bases to trimming and J lost 4 bases; unmatched junction nucleotides: 4. The CDR3 runs 14 residues. The germline V gene encodes CDR1 DFQATT and CDR2 SNEGSKA (reference sequence). CDR3 sequence reads: CSARDGLDADTQYF. The CDR3 coding sequence is TGCAGTGCTAGAGACGGACTAGATGCAGATACGCAGTATTTT.

This clonotype has more than one count but fewer than ten. The rearrangement uses TRBV20-1 and TRBJ1-5; TRBD1 might be the D (5 bases). Per the germline V gene, CDR1 is DFQATT and CDR2 is SNEGSKA (reference sequence). CDR3 length: 14 amino acids. Trimming shortened V by 3 bases and J by 6 bases, and 15 bases separated the two germline ends. The CDR3 region is CSASLSGDGQPQHF. The CDR3, as DNA: TGCAGTGCTAGTCTGTCGGGGGACGGTCAGCCCCAGCATTTT.

Written as DNA, the CDR3 is TGCGCCAGCAGCTTGGACAGGGAAAATCAGCCCCAGCATTTT. Translation: CASSLDRENQPQHF. This chain uses TRBV5-1 with TRBJ1-5; TRBD1 might be the D (6 bases). The CDR3 spans 14 residues. The V gene lost 0 bases and the J gene lost 4 bases, with 8 bases spanning the gap. From germline, CDR1 is SGHRS and CDR2 YFSETQ.

Only one count was recorded for this clonotype. This rearrangement joins TRBV5-1 to TRBJ2-1, with 9 nucleotides matching TRBD1. Germline CDR1 SGHRS, CDR2 YFSETQ. The CDR3 is 14 residues long. V lost 0 bases, J lost 9 bases, and 4 bases stayed unmatched. The CDR3 region has the DNA TGCGCCAGCAGCTTGGAGGGACAGGGACGTGAGCAGTTCTTC. This sequence encodes CASSLEGQGREQFF.

The table lists this clonotype with many counts. The chain couples TRBV29-1 to TRBJ2-4, with 7 bases that match TRBD1. V lost 8 bases, J lost 1 base, and 23 bases stayed unmatched. CDR1 SQVTM and CDR2 ANQGSEA come from the germline V gene. The CDR3 is made up of 19 amino acids. Written as DNA, the CDR3 is TGCAGCATCCAGACAGGGATAGGTGTGGGTCCGTTGGCCAAAAACATTCAGTACTTC. Amino acids: CSIQTGIGVGPLAKNIQYF.

The chain has TRBV7-9 and TRBJ1-2; TRBD1 matches 7 bases. Unmatched junction bases numbered 10, after V lost 5 bases and J lost 4 bases. Germline CDR1 is SEHNR and CDR2 is FQNEAQ (reference sequence). The CDR3 is 15 residues long. CDR3 in amino acids: CASSGSGQMAYGYTF. In nucleotides, the CDR3 is TGTGCCAGCAGCGGATCGGGACAGATGGCCTATGGCTACACCTTC.

This clonotype came up a few times. This chain joins TRBV28 and TRBJ2-3; unclear D gene. V lost 7 bases and J lost 2, with 16 bases in between. The CDR3 is 15 amino acids. Germline CDR1 and CDR2: MDHEN and SYDVKM. The CDR3 region has the DNA TGTGCCAGCAATTCTCCGACGAGACTCACAGATACGCAGTATTTT. It codes for CASNSPTRLTDTQYF.

This clonotype was counted a few times. J is TRBJ2-2 and V is TRBV29-1; D is unresolved. The V gene's germline CDR1 is SQVTM and CDR2 ANQGSEA. Trimming shortened V by 6 bases and J by 4 bases, and 9 bases separated the two germline ends. This CDR3 contains 12 residues. The CDR3 DNA sequence: TGCAGCGTCGGACCAGCCACCGGGGAGCTGTTTTTT. Its protein is CSVGPATGELFF.

This chain links TRBV12-3 or TRBV12-4 with TRBJ2-2; D is unclear. This CDR3 region has 12 residues. The germline V and J ends were trimmed by 7 bases and 7 bases, with 10 bases remaining between them. The CDR3 reads CASTPIGGELFF. The CDR3 DNA reads TGTGCCAGCACTCCTATTGGCGGGGAGCTGTTTTTT.

The gene calls are TRBV6-6 and TRBJ2-3; tentatively, D is TRBD2 (6 bases). CDR3 length equals 13 residues. CDR1 MNHNY and CDR2 SVGAGI come from the germline V gene (reference sequence). Trimming took 5 bases from V and 2 from J, leaving 8 bases between them. CDR3 in DNA: TGTGCCAGCAGTAGGGACTTCACAGATACGCAGTATTTT. Its protein is CASSRDFTDTQYF.

This chain links TRBV24-1 with TRBJ2-3; D remains ambiguous. V gave up 3 bases and J gave up 1 base, with 10 bases separating them. The germline V gene has CDR1 KGHDR and CDR2 SFDVKD. This CDR3 region has 15 residues. The CDR3 sequence: CATSDRLWGTDTQYF. CDR3 DNA: TGTGCCACCAGTGATCGACTTTGGGGCACAGATACGCAGTATTTT.